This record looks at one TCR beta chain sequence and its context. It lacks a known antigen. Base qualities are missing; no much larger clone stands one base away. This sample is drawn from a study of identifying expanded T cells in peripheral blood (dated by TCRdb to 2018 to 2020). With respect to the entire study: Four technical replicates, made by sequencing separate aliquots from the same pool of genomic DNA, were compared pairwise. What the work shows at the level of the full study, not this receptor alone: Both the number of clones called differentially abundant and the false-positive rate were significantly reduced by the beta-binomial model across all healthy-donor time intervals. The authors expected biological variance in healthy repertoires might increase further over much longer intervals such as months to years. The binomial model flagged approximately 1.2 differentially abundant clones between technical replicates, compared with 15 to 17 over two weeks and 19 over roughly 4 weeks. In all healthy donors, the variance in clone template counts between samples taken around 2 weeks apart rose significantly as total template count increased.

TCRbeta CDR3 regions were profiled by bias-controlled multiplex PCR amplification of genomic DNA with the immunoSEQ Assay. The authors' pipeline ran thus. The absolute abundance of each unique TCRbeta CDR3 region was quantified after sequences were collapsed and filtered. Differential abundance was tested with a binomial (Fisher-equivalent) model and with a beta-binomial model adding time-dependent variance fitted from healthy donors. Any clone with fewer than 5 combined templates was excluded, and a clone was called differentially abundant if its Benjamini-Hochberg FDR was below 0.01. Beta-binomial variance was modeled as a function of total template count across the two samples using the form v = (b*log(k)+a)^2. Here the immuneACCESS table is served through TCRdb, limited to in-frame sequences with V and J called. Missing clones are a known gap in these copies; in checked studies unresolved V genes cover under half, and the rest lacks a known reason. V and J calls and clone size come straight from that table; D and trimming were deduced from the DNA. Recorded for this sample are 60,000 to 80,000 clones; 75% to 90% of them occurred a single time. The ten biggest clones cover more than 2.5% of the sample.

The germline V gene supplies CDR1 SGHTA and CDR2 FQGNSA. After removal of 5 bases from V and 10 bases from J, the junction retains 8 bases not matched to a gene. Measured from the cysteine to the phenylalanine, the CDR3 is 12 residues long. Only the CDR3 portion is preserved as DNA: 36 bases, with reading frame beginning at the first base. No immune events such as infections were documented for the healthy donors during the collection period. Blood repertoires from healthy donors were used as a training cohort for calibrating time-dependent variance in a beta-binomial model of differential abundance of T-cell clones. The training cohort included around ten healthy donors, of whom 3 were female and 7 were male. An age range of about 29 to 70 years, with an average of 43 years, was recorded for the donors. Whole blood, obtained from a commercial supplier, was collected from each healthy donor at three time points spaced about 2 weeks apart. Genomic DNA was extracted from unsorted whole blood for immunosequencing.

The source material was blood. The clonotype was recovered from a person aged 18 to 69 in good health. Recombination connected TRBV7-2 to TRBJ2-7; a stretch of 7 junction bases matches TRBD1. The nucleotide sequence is TGTGCCAGCAGCCCTGCTAACAGGGGCCAGTACTTC. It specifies CASSPANRGQYF.